These 14 T cell receptor beta chains came from one sample sequenced in a study of shared T cell receptors in the human thymus. TCRdb's table, derived via immunoSEQ multiplex PCR, lists solely in-frame clones and lacks some. Of 450,000 to 650,000 clones detected, around 78% appear once; the ten largest clones hold about 0.012%. In addition, the sample was reused for a study of human thymus T cells.

The sample comprised thymocytes. The source is a boy under two years old with a congenital heart defect.

In this sample, this clone turned up a few times. V and J are TRBV7-6 and TRBJ2-2; 13 nucleotides align to TRBD2. J gave up 7 bases and V 11 bases, and 16 bases lay outside the gene matches. Germline assignment: CDR1 SGHVS and CDR2 FNYEAQ. The CDR3 extends over 17 amino acids. CDR3 DNA: TGTGCCCCCCCCTGTCCTGGGACTAGCGGGACGGGCGGGGAGCTGTTTTTT. Amino acid sequence: CAPPCPGTSGTGGELFF.

This chain connects TRBV5-4 to TRBJ2-1; possibly TRBD1 for D (5 bases). Trimming pared 2 bases from V and 7 bases from J, leaving 10 bases between. This CDR3 is built from 13 residues. Germline CDR1 and CDR2: SGHNT and YYREEE (reference sequence). This chain's CDR3 is CASSLTGKNEQFF. CDR3 coding DNA: TGTGCCAGCAGCTTAACAGGAAAAAATGAGCAGTTCTTC.

The J gene is TRBJ2-5, the V gene TRBV6-1; tentatively, D is TRBD2 (5 bases). CDR1 is MNHNS, CDR2 SASEGT, per germline. The CDR3 sequence is 14 residues long. V lost 4 bases to trimming and J lost 3 bases, with 12 bases between them. CDR3 in amino acids: CASSVRRSEETQYF. The CDR3 DNA is TGTGCCAGCAGTGTAAGGAGGTCCGAAGAGACCCAGTACTTC.

The chain combines TRBV20-1 with TRBJ2-3; D uncertain. CDR1 and CDR2 (germline): DFQATT, SNEGSKA (reference sequence). The CDR3 consists of 10 residues. With 8 bases removed from V and 7 bases from J, the gap between germline ends came to 10 bases. CDR3 residues: CSQSRNTQYF. CDR3 coding DNA: TGCAGTCAATCGAGGAATACGCAGTATTTT.

The DNA for the CDR3 is TGCGCCAGCAGCTCCCGGGACAGGGGTCCCTACGAGCAGTACTTC. The encoded protein is CASSSRDRGPYEQYF. V and J are TRBV4-1 and TRBJ2-7; 10 bases fit TRBD1. Germline CDR1 reads MGHRA; CDR2 reads YSYEKL. CDR3 size: 15 residues. J was trimmed by 2 bases and V by 5 bases; bases with no gene match: 6.

The rearrangement joins TRBV30 to TRBJ1-2; 9 positions agree with TRBD1. CDR3 length: 12 residues. Trimming cost V 4 bases and J 8 bases; bases outside gene matches: 5. CDR1 GTSNPN and CDR2 SVGIG come from the germline V gene (reference sequence). The CDR3 DNA is TGTGCCTGGAAGGGACAGGGAAGCGGCTACACCTTC. It yields the protein CAWKGQGSGYTF.

The gene calls are TRBV30 and TRBJ1-1; TRBD1 matches at 12 bases. Germline CDR1 GTSNPN, CDR2 SVGIG (reference sequence). This CDR3 has 18 residues. V shed 2 bases and J 1 base; nucleotides not matched to a gene: 11. CDR3 in amino acids: CAWSLPGQGAAWNTEAFF. CDR3 in DNA: TGTGCCTGGAGTTTACCGGGACAGGGGGCTGCCTGGAACACTGAAGCTTTCTTT.

The chain is built from TRBV11-2 and TRBJ1-1; tentatively, D is TRBD1 (5 bases). Trimming took 5 bases from V and 2 from J, leaving 12 bases between them. CDR3 size: 14 residues. CDR1 is SGHAT, CDR2 FQNNGV, per germline. The CDR3 here is CASSPLGRNTEAFF. CDR3 nucleotide sequence: TGTGCCAGCAGCCCTCTGGGGCGAAACACTGAAGCTTTCTTT.

The chain employs TRBV5-4 and TRBJ2-3; no firm D call. This CDR3 is built from 13 residues. The germline CDR1 and CDR2 sequences are SGHNT and YYREEE (reference sequence). The V end was cut by 3 bases, the J end by 0 bases, with 5 bases between. The CDR3 reads CASSSLSTDTQYF. The CDR3 nucleotides read TGTGCCAGCAGCTCACTCAGCACAGATACGCAGTATTTT.

The chain recombines TRBV19 with TRBJ1-5; 8 nucleotides agree with TRBD1. The CDR3 runs 15 residues. V trimming: 3 bases; J trimming: 5 bases; junction bases outside the gene matches: 6. Germline loops: CDR1 LNHDA, CDR2 SQIVND (reference sequence). CDR3 nucleotides: TGTGCCAGTAGTATCCCCGGGACAGGCGATCAGCCCCAGCATTTT. As protein: CASSIPGTGDQPQHF.

The V call is TRBV5-1, the J call TRBJ2-7; D remains unclear. The CDR3 extends over 12 amino acids. Per germline, CDR1 SGHRS and CDR2 YFSETQ. V lost 4 bases and J lost 4, with 9 bases in between. CDR3 residues: CASSLTVYEQYF. CDR3 sequence (DNA): TGCGCCAGCAGCCTAACAGTGTACGAGCAGTACTTC.

This clone has only a few counts. CDR3 in amino acids: CASGGIPPLYEQYF. The CDR3 nucleotides are TGTGCCAGTGGCGGTATCCCCCCTCTCTACGAGCAGTACTTC. The genes are TRBV19 and TRBJ2-7; D not certain. The germline V and J ends were trimmed by 8 bases and 3 bases, with 17 bases remaining between them. In germline, CDR1 is LNHDA, CDR2 SQIVND (reference sequence). This CDR3 has 14 amino acids.

The genes are TRBV2 and TRBJ1-2; 7 nucleotides agree with TRBD1. This CDR3 spans 17 amino acids. Germline CDR1 reads SNHLY; CDR2 reads FYNNEI. Unmatched junction bases numbered 13, after V lost 4 bases and J lost 2 bases. CDR3 in DNA: TGTGCCAGCAGTGTCATTAACCGGGACAGAGAGAACTATGGCTACACCTTC. It is translated as CASSVINRDRENYGYTF.

The chain links TRBV19 to TRBJ2-1, with D perhaps matching TRBD2 (5 bases). Per germline, CDR1 LNHDA and CDR2 SQIVND (reference sequence). The V gene lost 3 bases and the J gene lost 5 bases, with 17 bases spanning the gap. The CDR3 contains 16 residues. The CDR3 region has the DNA TGTGCCAGTAGTATGGAACTAGGGAACGGGCACAATGAGCAGTTCTTC. It encodes CASSMELGNGHNEQFF.